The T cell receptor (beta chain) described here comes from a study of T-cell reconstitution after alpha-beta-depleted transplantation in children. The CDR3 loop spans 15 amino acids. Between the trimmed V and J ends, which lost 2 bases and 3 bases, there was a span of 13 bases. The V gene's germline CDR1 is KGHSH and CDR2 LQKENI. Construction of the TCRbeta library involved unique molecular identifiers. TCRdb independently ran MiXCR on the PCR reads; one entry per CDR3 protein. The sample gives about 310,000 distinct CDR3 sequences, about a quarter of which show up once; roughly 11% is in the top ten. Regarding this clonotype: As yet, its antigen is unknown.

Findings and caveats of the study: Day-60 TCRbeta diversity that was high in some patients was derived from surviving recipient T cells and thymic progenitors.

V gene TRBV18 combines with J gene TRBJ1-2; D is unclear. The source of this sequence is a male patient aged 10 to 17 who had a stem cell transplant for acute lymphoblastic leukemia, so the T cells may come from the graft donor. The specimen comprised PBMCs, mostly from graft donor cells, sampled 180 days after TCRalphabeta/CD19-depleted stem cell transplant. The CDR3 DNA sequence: TGTGCCAGCTCACCAACATTCGGGGTACACTATGGCTACACCTTC. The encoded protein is CASSPTFGVHYGYTF.